Listed below are T cell receptor beta chains from one sample, sequenced in a study of early T cells in non-severe SARS-CoV-2 infection. MiXCR was run by TCRdb on the 5' RACE reads, yielding one entry per CDR3 protein. The sample lists under 85,000 distinct CDR3 sequences; more than 12% were seen once. The sample was whole blood, taken at baseline. The receptors come from an adult who was a healthcare worker with PCR-confirmed SARS-CoV-2 infection or an uninfected control (not recorded which). The CDR3 runs from the conserved cysteine through the conserved F or W. Each record gives: J gene, V gene, CDR3 protein.

>TRBJ1-2|TRBV20-1
CSAEGTANYGYTF
>TRBJ2-3|TRBV20-1
CSAWDSHGTDTQYF
>TRBJ2-3|TRBV10-1
CASSGRLAGQDYLADTQYF
>TRBJ1-5|TRBV12-3/TRBV12-4
CASSYRVEGNQPQHF
>TRBJ2-1|TRBV5-1
CASSLPTEANEQFF
>TRBJ2-1|TRBV7-2
CASSFGLAGPYNEQFF
>TRBJ1-5|TRBV12-3/TRBV12-4
CASSLVFGNQPQHF
>TRBJ2-1|TRBV12-3/TRBV12-4
CASSPRGYGRNEQFF
>TRBJ1-2|TRBV7-2
CASSLSGLANYGYTF
>TRBJ1-4|TRBV6-6
CASSYKDNEKLFF
>TRBJ1-2|TRBV30
CAWSKDAYGYTF
>TRBJ2-2|TRBV7-9
CASSLALYLDGELFF
>TRBJ2-7|TRBV18
CASSRRGHSYEQYF
>TRBJ1-6|TRBV9
CASSEGQGAYNSPLHF
>TRBJ2-5|TRBV5-1
CASSLPGLAGEKETQYF
>TRBJ2-2|TRBV25-1
CASSELGGAYTGELFF
>TRBJ2-3|TRBV12-3/TRBV12-4
CASSLGAVTDTQYF
>TRBJ2-6|TRBV28
CASRSVLGAGANVLTF
>TRBJ2-7|TRBV19
CASSPGQTPYEQYF
>TRBJ2-1|TRBV7-9
CASSEPGVSSYNEQFF
>TRBJ2-7|TRBV3-1
CASSLSGAEQYF
>TRBJ2-3|TRBV28
CASSGTGGDTQYF
>TRBJ2-1|TRBV28
CASSPRDRGPYNEQFF
>TRBJ2-7|TRBV28
CASSLWPHSRSNEQYF
>TRBJ2-3|TRBV7-6
CASSLASTDTQYF
>TRBJ1-2|TRBV6-5
CASSLGQGVYGYTF
>TRBJ2-5|TRBV29-1
CSVNPVEETQYF
>TRBJ2-1|TRBV5-1
CASSSRGGFSSYNEQFF
>TRBJ2-2|TRBV7-2
CASSLAGQGIGELFF
>TRBJ2-3|TRBV4-2
CASSQSSSSDTQYF
>TRBJ2-3|TRBV7-2
CASSYQGLAGEDTQYF
>TRBJ2-7|TRBV9
CASSVDGTASYEQYF
>TRBJ2-7|TRBV20-1
CSARDPLATEQYF
>TRBJ2-3|TRBV6-2/TRBV6-3
CASTDRDTQYF
>TRBJ2-7|TRBV3-1
CASSGTYPPNEQYF
>TRBJ2-7|TRBV12-3/TRBV12-4
CASRGAGVGEQYF
>TRBJ2-2|TRBV3-1
CASSQEARELFF
>TRBJ1-6|TRBV5-1
CASSTGQNSPLHF
>TRBJ1-3|TRBV20-1
CSADLPGNTIYF
>TRBJ1-2|TRBV10-2
CASSESEGLEYGYTF
>TRBJ2-7|TRBV20-1
CSAARGQSPYEQYF
>TRBJ2-1|TRBV24-1
CATSDPTSGLYNEQFF
>TRBJ2-7|TRBV27
CASSLYSPSSYEQYF
>TRBJ2-1|TRBV12-3/TRBV12-4
CASSLRLAGDVSEQFF
>TRBJ2-1|TRBV24-1
CATSDLRRGDDNEQFF
>TRBJ2-4|TRBV3-1
CASSPGTSGASGIQYF
>TRBJ2-5|TRBV7-2
CASSSAGKLETQYF
>TRBJ2-5|TRBV7-8
CASRDRFGETQYF
>TRBJ1-3|TRBV6-1
CASSWDRDENTIYF
>TRBJ1-5|TRBV7-8
CASSYRGPLSNQPQHF
>TRBJ1-1|TRBV28
CASSLQALGAFF
>TRBJ1-3|TRBV18
CASSPLGERNTIYF
>TRBJ2-1|TRBV29-1
CSVLQNNNEQFF
>TRBJ2-7|TRBV15
CATSPGSGKTGEQYF
>TRBJ2-3|TRBV30
CAWRENGGTDTQYF
>TRBJ2-7|TRBV20-1
CSATRRGGLRNEQYF
>TRBJ2-7|TRBV11-2
CASSLGSGQPAYEQYF
>TRBJ2-3|TRBV28
CASSPGLAGPEASTDTQYF
>TRBJ1-5|TRBV7-6
CASSLAAGNQPQHF
>TRBJ2-7|TRBV9
CASSVDGGSYEQYF